This T cell receptor (beta chain) was observed in a study of T cell responses to AZD1222 COVID-19 vaccine (dated by TCRdb to 2020 to 2022). For the study in its entirety: Because spike-specific TCR depth and breadth did not differ between the two schedules, AZD1222 recipients who got a second dose at roughly 4 weeks were pooled with those who got a second dose at roughly 12 weeks. TCR sequencing covered 230 to 250 trial participants: about 210 given two doses of AZD1222 and about 26 given two doses of MenACWY control vaccine. Enrollment into the trials was organized by age into subgroups of 18-55, 56-69 and 70-plus years, and those subgroups contained about 160, 30 and 59 TCR-sequenced participants, respectively.

Remarks on this clone: It lacks a known antigen. No quality values exist for individual bases; no much larger clone is one base distant.

The CDR3 regions of human TCRbeta chains were analyzed by immunosequencing. The authors processed their data as follows. Repertoire TCRs were matched against a reference library of SARS-CoV-2-specific TCRs generated with the MIRA antigen-specificity platform. Breadth was defined as the fraction of unique TCRs that were SARS-CoV-2-associated. Depth was defined as the fraction of total T cells that were SARS-CoV-2-associated. Using the MIRA data, each spike-specific TCR was assigned both to the spike region to which the TCR was reactive and to a CD4 or CD8 class. Log10-transformed breadth and depth values were compared by one-way ANOVA with Sidak's multiple comparisons tests. Held by TCRdb, this immuneACCESS table contains in-frame sequences only and omits some clones. Under half of the omission traces to an unresolved V gene where checked; the cause of the rest is unknown. That table supplies the V and J calls and clone size; D and trimming were determined from the DNA. In all, the sample holds 180,000 or so clones, and around 94% of those were seen once. The biggest ten clones account for about 0.6% of the sample.

The time point label, as the study defines it: baseline before first vaccination. The vaccinee samples were drawn from two UK trials, COV001 and COV002, one of which was a single-blind randomized controlled phase 2/3 trial testing AZD1222 (ChAdOx1 nCoV-19) in healthy adults. For TCRbeta chain sequencing, PBMC samples from trial participants were taken at day 0 and at day 28 after the second dose. On the study overall, not on this receptor specifically: Conclusions about previously exposed vaccinees are limited because only six or seven AZD1222 recipients were SARS-CoV-2 seropositive at baseline. Participants were mostly white British, with more females than males. The authors suggested clonal diversity may have been underestimated. No day 14 peak-response samples were available, so repertoires were characterized only after the peak T cell response. CD4 TCRs associated with the vaccine covered the entire spike protein, and the dominant responses were in regions 160-218 and 743-854. After two AZD1222 doses, both the breadth and the depth of spike-specific TCRs were significantly higher than at day 0 and than in MenACWY recipients. Reportedly, close to half of the unique spike-specific TCRs recognized epitopes lying outside the regions that are mutated in the B.1.351 and B.1.1.7 variants. In the small 56-69-year group, the increase in depth fell short of significance, most likely because of low power.

The receptor was isolated from an adult in good health. The specimen was peripheral blood, collected on day 0 of AZD1222 vaccination.

The DNA sequence is as follows: TGTGCCAGCAGCTCGGACAGTCGGTACGAGCAGTACTTC. Its protein product is CASSSDSRYEQYF. Recombination joined TRBV12-3 or TRBV12-4 with TRBJ2-7; a tentative D match to TRBD1 spans 6 bases. From the cysteine through the phenylalanine, the CDR3 covers 13 amino acids. Kept here is only the CDR3 DNA, which spans 39 bases and is read in frame from base 1. V gives up 6 bases and J gives up 4 bases, and the segment between their germline ends measures 13 bases.